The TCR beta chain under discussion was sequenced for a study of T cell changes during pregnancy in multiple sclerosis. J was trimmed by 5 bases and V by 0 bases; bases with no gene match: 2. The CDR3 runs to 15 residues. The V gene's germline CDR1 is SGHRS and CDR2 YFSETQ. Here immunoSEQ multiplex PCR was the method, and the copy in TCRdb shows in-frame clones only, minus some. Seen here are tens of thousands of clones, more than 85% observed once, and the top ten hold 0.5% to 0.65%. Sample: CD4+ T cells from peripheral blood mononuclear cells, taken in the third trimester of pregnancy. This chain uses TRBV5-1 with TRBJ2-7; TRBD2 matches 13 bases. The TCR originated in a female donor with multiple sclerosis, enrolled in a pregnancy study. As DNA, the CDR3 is TGCGCCAGCAGCTTGGCACTAGCGGGGGGGAACGAGCAGTACTTC. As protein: CASSLALAGGNEQYF.